What follows is one T cell receptor (beta chain) and its context. This clonotype was detected only a few times. What antigen it recognizes has not been identified. At one boundary the junction diverges from the germline segment, which might be a read error. The sample originates from a study of tumor and adjacent non-tumor tissue in lung cancer (dated by TCRdb to between 2018 and 2020). Turning to the overall study: Patients with adenocarcinoma (12), squamous cell carcinoma (2) and small cell lung cancer (1) were included in the cohort. The 15 or so patients were aged about 30 to 76 years, included about ten men and 5 women, and had TNM stage I to III disease. Sequencing produced 100 million to 150 million productive TCRbeta reads in total, an average of about 4.5 million reads per sample. TCRbeta CDR3 sequencing was performed on thirty paired specimens, with one tumor sample and one normal lung sample collected per patient. Bulk TCRbeta repertoires were compared between lung tumor tissue and matched distant non-tumor lung tissue obtained from 15 or so lung cancer patients. Findings and caveats that apply to the study as a whole: A significantly larger cumulative share of the repertoire was made up by the top 100 clones in normal lung than in tumor tissue. TCR diversity was significantly higher in younger patients, and higher tumor TCR diversity was associated with shorter overall and disease-free survival. Peripheral blood was not sequenced, so blood TCRbeta repertoires in these lung cancer patients were not examined. The sequencing platform is not named in the methods, and unique molecular identifiers are not mentioned. The cohort had only 15 or so patients, and the authors noted that larger samples and more detailed clinical data are needed. TCR diversity (inverse Simpson) was significantly higher in tumor than in normal lung tissue (around 450 vs 150, P = 0.0075, Mann-Whitney U test).

The protocol used for the library was multiplex PCR. Sequencer: Illumina HiSeq 2500. TCRbeta libraries were constructed through three rounds of nested PCR with primers (Table S4) according to protocols modified from ARM-PCR. Before sequencing, PCR products of 200-500 bp were excised from the gel and purified with the QIAquick gel extraction kit. As for the original processing: Trimmomatic was used to clean the reads, FLASH merged the cleaned reads into complete CDR3 sequences, and MiTCR assigned the sequences to V(D)J germline segments. Clonal diversity was calculated as the inverse Simpson's index using VDJtools. In-frame sequences lacking a premature stop codon were counted as productive reads. In TCRdb, the public reads were trimmed at Q25 with fastp and aligned with MiXCR, with productive beta chains retained. Each CDR3 protein gets just one entry, which takes the most common genes and DNA from the rows behind it. These V and J calls are TCRdb output, not the study's own analysis. Present in this sample are 69,000 or so distinct CDR3 sequences, around 78% of which were seen just once. Together, the top ten hold 28% of the sample.

From the germline V gene (reference sequence), CDR1 is DFQATT and CDR2 is SNEGSKA. From cysteine to phenylalanine, the CDR3 is 14 amino acids long. Only the CDR3 part of the read is kept: 42 bases, read in frame from the first base. RNA was isolated from bulk, unsorted tissue, and RNA quality was assessed with a NanoDrop ND-1000 and an Agilent 2100. All donors had newly diagnosed lung cancer, had not received prior chemotherapy, and were admitted for thoracic surgery in China between August and November 2014. Patients who had received previous radiotherapy or chemotherapy, or who had another concurrent cancer, were excluded from the study. Pieces of surgical tissue measuring 1-2 cm3 were kept in RNAlater solution and held at -80 degrees C until needed.

Input material: lung tumor tissue. The chain couples TRBV20-1 to TRBJ1-5, and 7 bases in between align with TRBD1. This sequence originates from a man aged 55 to 70 with non-small cell lung cancer. The CDR3 has the sequence CSVSSWTGHQHQHF. The DNA is TGCAGTGTGTCCTCATGGACAGGCCATCAGCACCAGCATTTT.